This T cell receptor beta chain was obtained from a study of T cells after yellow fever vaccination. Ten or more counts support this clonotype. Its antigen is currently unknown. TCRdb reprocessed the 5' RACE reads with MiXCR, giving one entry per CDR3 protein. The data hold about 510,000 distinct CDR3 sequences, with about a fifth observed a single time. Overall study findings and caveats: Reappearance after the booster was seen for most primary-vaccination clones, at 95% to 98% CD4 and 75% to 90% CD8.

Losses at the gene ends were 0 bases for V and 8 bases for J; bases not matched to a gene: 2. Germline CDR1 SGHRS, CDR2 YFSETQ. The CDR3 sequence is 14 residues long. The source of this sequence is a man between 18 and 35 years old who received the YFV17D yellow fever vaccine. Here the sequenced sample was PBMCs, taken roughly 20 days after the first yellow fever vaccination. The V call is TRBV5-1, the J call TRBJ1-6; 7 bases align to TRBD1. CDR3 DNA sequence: TGCGCCAGCAGCTTGGGACAGGGCGATTCACCCCTCCACTTT. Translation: CASSLGQGDSPLHF.